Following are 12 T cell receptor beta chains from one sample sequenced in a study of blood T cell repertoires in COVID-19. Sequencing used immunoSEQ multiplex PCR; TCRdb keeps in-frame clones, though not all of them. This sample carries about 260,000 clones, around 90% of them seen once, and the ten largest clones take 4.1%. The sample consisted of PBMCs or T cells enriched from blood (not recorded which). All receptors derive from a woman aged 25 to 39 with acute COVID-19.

This CDR3 reads CASSSPTGVHKETQYF. DNA of the CDR3: TGTGCCAGCAGCTCCCCGACAGGGGTCCACAAAGAGACCCAGTACTTC. The rearrangement uses TRBV11-3 and TRBJ2-5; 8 bases are shared with TRBD1. The CDR3 length is 16 residues. V was clipped by 4 bases and J by 3 bases; unmatched bases: 10. The germline V gene has CDR1 SGHNT and CDR2 YENEEA.

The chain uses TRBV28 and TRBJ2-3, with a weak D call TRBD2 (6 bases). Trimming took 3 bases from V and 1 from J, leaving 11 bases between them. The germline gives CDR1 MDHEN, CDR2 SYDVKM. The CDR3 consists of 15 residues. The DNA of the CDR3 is TGTGCCAGCAGTTTCGCGGCTAGCGGCACAGATACGCAGTATTTT. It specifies CASSFAASGTDTQYF.

The CDR3 DNA follows: TGTGCCAGCAGCTTGGAAGGGGTAGATACGCAGTATTTT. It yields the protein CASSLEGVDTQYF. The J gene is TRBJ2-3, the V gene TRBV5-4; D is possibly TRBD1 (5 bases). Looked up from germline, CDR1 is SGHNT and CDR2 is YYREEE (reference sequence). With 0 bases removed from V and 5 bases from J, the gap between germline ends came to 7 bases. CDR3 length: 13 amino acids.

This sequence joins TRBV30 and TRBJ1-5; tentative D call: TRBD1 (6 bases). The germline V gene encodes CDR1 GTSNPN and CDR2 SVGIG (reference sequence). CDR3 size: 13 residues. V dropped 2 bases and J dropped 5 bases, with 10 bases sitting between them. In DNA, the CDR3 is TGTGCCTGGAGTAGACAGGAGGATCAGCCCCAGCATTTT. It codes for CAWSRQEDQPQHF.

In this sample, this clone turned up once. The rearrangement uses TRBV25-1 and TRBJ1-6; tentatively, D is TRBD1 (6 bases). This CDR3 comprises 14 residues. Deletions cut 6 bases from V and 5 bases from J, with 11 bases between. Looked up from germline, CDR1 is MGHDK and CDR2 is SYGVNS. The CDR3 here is CASRMTGDNSPLHF. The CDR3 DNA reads TGTGCCAGCAGGATGACAGGAGATAATTCACCCCTCCACTTT.

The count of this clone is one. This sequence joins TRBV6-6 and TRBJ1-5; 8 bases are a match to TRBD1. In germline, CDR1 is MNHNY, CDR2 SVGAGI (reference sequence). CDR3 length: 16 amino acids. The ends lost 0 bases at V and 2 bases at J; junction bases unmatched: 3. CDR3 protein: CASSYSQGAGNQPQHF. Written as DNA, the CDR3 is TGTGCCAGCAGTTACTCGCAGGGGGCAGGCAATCAGCCCCAGCATTTT.

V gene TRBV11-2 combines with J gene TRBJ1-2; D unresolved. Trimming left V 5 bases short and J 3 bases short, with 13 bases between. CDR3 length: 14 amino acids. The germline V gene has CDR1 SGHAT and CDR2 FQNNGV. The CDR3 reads CASSPGSSHYGYTF. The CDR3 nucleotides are TGTGCCAGCAGCCCCGGGAGTTCCCACTATGGCTACACCTTC.

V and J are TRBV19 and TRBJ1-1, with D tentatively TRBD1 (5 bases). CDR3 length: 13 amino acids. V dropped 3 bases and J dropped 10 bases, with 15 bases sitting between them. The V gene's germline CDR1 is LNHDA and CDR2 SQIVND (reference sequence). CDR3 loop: CASSMGGLQGAFF. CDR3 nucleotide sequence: TGTGCCAGTAGTATGGGGGGACTTCAGGGAGCTTTCTTT.

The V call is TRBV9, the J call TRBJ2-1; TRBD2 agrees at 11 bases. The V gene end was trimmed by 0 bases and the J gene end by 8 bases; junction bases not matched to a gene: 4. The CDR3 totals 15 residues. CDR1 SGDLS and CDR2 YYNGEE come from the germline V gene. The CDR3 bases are TGTGCCAGCAGCGTAGTAGCACTAGCGGGAGATGAGCAGTTCTTC. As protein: CASSVVALAGDEQFF.

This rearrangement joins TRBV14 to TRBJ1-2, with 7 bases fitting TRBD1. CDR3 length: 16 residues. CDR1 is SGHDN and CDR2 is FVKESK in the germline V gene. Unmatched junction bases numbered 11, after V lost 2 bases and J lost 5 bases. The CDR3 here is CASSQLRGGAGYGYTF. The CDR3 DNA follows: TGTGCCAGCAGCCAACTACGAGGGGGCGCAGGGTATGGCTACACCTTC.

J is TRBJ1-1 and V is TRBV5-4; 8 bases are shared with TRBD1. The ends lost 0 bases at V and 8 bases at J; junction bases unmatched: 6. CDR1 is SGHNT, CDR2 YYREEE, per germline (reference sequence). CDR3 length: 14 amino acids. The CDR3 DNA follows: TGTGCCAGCAGCTTGGAGATAGGACAGGGCGAAGCTTTCTTT. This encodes CASSLEIGQGEAFF. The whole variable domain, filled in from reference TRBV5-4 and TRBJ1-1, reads ETGVTQSPTHLIKTRGQQVTLRCSSQSGHNTVSWYQQALGQGPQFIFQYYREEENGRGNFPPRFSGLQFPNYSSELNVNALELDDSALYLCASSLEIGQGEAFFGQGTRLTVV.

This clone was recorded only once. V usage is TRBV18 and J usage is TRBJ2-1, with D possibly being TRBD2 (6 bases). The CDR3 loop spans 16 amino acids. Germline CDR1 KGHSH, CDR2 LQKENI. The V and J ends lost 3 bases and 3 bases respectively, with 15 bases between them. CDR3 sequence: CASSPIPGLDYNEQFF. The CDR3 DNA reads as TGTGCCAGCTCACCGATACCGGGACTGGACTACAATGAGCAGTTCTTC.